Listed here are 17 T cell receptor beta chains from one sample, sequenced in a study of blood T cell repertoires in COVID-19. Clones were read by immunoSEQ multiplex PCR, and TCRdb kept only the in-frame ones, dropping some. The table lists some 100,000 clones, just over 85% of them singletons. The sample consisted of peripheral blood. The receptor source for this set is a man aged 50-59 years with COVID-19, enrolled during active disease.

This chain uses TRBV30 with TRBJ1-5, with 9 bases matching TRBD1. V was clipped by 3 bases and J by 2 bases; unmatched bases: 5. CDR3 length equals 15 residues. The germline CDR1 and CDR2 sequences are GTSNPN and SVGIG (reference sequence). CDR3 sequence (DNA): TGTGCCTGGAGCGGACAGGGGTCTGGCAATCAGCCCCAGCATTTT. It is translated as CAWSGQGSGNQPQHF.

The rearrangement joins TRBV9 to TRBJ1-3; D possibly corresponds to TRBD1 (5 bases). CDR1 and CDR2 (germline): SGDLS, YYNGEE. The length of the CDR3 is 15 residues. The V gene lost 0 bases and the J gene lost 2 bases, with 9 bases spanning the gap. As DNA, the CDR3 is TGTGCCAGCAGCGTAGCTGAAGGGGCTGGAAACACCATATATTTT. Translation: CASSVAEGAGNTIYF.

J is TRBJ1-2 and V is TRBV28, with 9 positions matching TRBD1. This CDR3 is built from 16 residues. CDR1 MDHEN and CDR2 SYDVKM come from the germline V gene. V was pared by 3 bases and J by 1 base, with 6 bases of the junction left unmatched. The CDR3 nucleotides are TGTGCCAGCAGTTTGCCCGGGACAGGGCGTAACTATGGCTACACCTTC. Amino acids: CASSLPGTGRNYGYTF.

The chain recombines TRBV12-3 or TRBV12-4 with TRBJ1-6; unclear D gene. The CDR3 is made up of 13 amino acids. Between the trimmed V and J ends, which lost 6 bases and 9 bases, there was a span of 12 bases. As DNA, the CDR3 is TGTGCCAGCAGCAACTTTCGGGGTTCACCCCTCCACTTT. It specifies CASSNFRGSPLHF.

The chain joins TRBV5-4 to TRBJ2-1; 9 bases line up with TRBD1. Germline V CDR1 and CDR2: SGHNT, YYREEE (reference sequence). J was trimmed by 7 bases and V by 5 bases; bases with no gene match: 4. This CDR3 spans 13 amino acids. The CDR3 loop reads CASSLQGANEQFF. Here the CDR3 DNA reads TGTGCCAGCAGTTTACAGGGGGCGAATGAGCAGTTCTTC.

This chain uses TRBV2 with TRBJ2-2, with D possibly TRBD2 on 5 matching bases. Trimming shortened V by 6 bases and J by 8 bases, and 22 bases separated the two germline ends. The CDR3 is 16 residues long. Germline V gene data show CDR1 as SNHLY and CDR2 as FYNNEI. The CDR3: CASSSPAGQVGGELFF. The DNA of the CDR3 is TGTGCCAGCAGCTCTCCGGCGGGCCAGGTTGGTGGGGAGCTGTTTTTT.

J is TRBJ2-1 and V is TRBV4-1; perhaps TRBD2 as D (5 bases). Germline V gives CDR1 MGHRA, CDR2 YSYEKL. Trimming shortened V by 0 bases and J by 10 bases, and 28 bases separated the two germline ends. The CDR3 has 19 residues. The CDR3 spells CASSQETKTLARSNSEQFF. CDR3 nucleotides: TGCGCCAGCAGCCAAGAGACTAAAACTCTAGCCCGGTCGAATTCAGAGCAGTTCTTC.

The J gene is TRBJ1-1, the V gene TRBV19, with a weak D call TRBD1 (5 bases). V dropped 3 bases and J dropped 4 bases, with 12 bases sitting between them. The CDR3 is made up of 14 amino acids. Per germline, CDR1 LNHDA and CDR2 SQIVND (reference sequence). CDR3 loop: CASSITDKFTEAFF. CDR3 nucleotide sequence: TGTGCCAGTAGTATTACGGACAAGTTCACTGAAGCTTTCTTT.

This chain connects TRBV9 to TRBJ1-6, with TRBD1 as a possible D gene (5 bases). The CDR3 totals 15 residues. Germline CDR1 SGDLS, CDR2 YYNGEE. Trimming took off 2 bases at V and 3 bases at J, with 9 bases between the two ends. CDR3 region: CASSVGQGYNSPLHF. The CDR3 DNA reads TGTGCCAGCAGCGTCGGGCAGGGCTATAATTCACCCCTCCACTTT.

This clone appeared a single time. The chain carries TRBV2 and TRBJ1-2; 7 bases align to TRBD1. V shed 6 bases and J 4 bases; nucleotides not matched to a gene: 2. Germline-derived CDR1 and CDR2 are SNHLY and FYNNEI. This CDR3 contains 12 residues. DNA of the CDR3: TGTGCCAGCAGGCCAGGGGGCTATGGCTACACCTTC. Its translation: CASRPGGYGYTF.

The rearrangement links TRBV15 to TRBJ1-5; no clear D. V was shortened by 0 bases and J by 1 base, with 13 bases between the two germline ends. The CDR3 has 17 residues. Per germline, CDR1 LNHNV and CDR2 YYDKDF (reference sequence). This CDR3 is CATSRDDSGNSNQPQHF. The DNA of the CDR3 is TGTGCCACCAGCAGAGATGATTCGGGGAACAGCAATCAGCCCCAGCATTTT.

The rearrangement uses TRBV6-1 and TRBJ1-2; possible D gene TRBD1, 5 bases. This CDR3 is built from 13 residues. V dropped 5 bases and J dropped 4 bases, with 11 bases sitting between them. The germline V gene has CDR1 MNHNS and CDR2 SASEGT. CDR3 loop: CASSSPGFYGYTF. The CDR3 nucleotides read TGTGCCAGCAGTTCGCCAGGGTTCTATGGCTACACCTTC.

The chain couples TRBV2 to TRBJ1-1; TRBD1 agrees at 10 bases. Germline V gives CDR1 SNHLY, CDR2 FYNNEI. CDR3 size: 13 residues. The V segment lost 8 bases and the J segment 10 bases; nucleotides outside the gene matches: 10. The CDR3, as DNA: TGTGCCAGCGGCGGGGACAGGGGTGATATAGCTTTCTTT. Translating gives CASGGDRGDIAFF.

V is TRBV11-3 and J is TRBJ2-1, with 7 bases identical to TRBD1. Germline V gene lookup returns CDR1 SGHNT and CDR2 YENEEA. J lost 6 bases, V lost 1 base, and 6 bases had no gene match. The CDR3 spans 15 residues. The CDR3 here is CASSLGDRVSNEQFF. The CDR3 DNA reads as TGTGCCAGCAGCTTAGGTGACAGGGTCTCCAATGAGCAGTTCTTC. The complete variable domain, with remaining parts taken from reference TRBV11-3 and TRBJ2-1, reads EAGVVQSPRYKIIEKKQPVAFWCNPISGHNTLYWYLQNLGQGPELLIRYENEEAVDDSQLPKDRFSAERLKGVDSTLKIQPAELGDSAVYLCASSLGDRVSNEQFFGPGTRLTVL.

V is TRBV2 and J is TRBJ1-5; no clear D. The CDR3 totals 15 residues. V lost 4 bases to trimming and J lost 2 bases, with 12 bases between them. Per germline, CDR1 SNHLY and CDR2 FYNNEI. CDR3 in amino acids: CASSGSQAGNQPQHF. CDR3 sequence (DNA): TGTGCCAGCAGTGGATCGCAAGCGGGCAATCAGCCCCAGCATTTT.

CDR3 DNA: TGTGCCATCAGTGGACAGTTCTCTGGAAACACCATATATTTT. This encodes CAISGQFSGNTIYF. The V gene is TRBV10-3, the J gene TRBJ1-3; weak D call: TRBD1 (5 bases). The CDR3 is made up of 14 amino acids. The V gene lost 4 bases and the J gene lost 0 bases, with 7 bases spanning the gap. Germline assignment: CDR1 ENHRY and CDR2 SYGVKD.

The gene calls are TRBV3-1 (or the pseudogene TRBV3-2) and TRBJ1-6, with TRBD1 matching over 8 bases. The CDR3 has 14 amino acids. CDR1 and CDR2 (germline): LGHDT, YNNKEL (reference sequence). Trimming cost V 4 bases and J 10 bases; bases outside gene matches: 6. The CDR3 spells CASSPSDRDSPLHF. The CDR3 nucleotides read TGTGCCAGCAGCCCCTCGGACAGGGACTCACCCCTCCACTTT.